This passage covers 2 T cell receptor beta chains from one sample sequenced in a study of T cell responses to AZD1222 COVID-19 vaccine. Profiling relied on immunoSEQ multiplex PCR, and the TCRdb table lists in-frame clones only, not all of them. The sample records approximately 150,000 clones, roughly 89% being singletons. Sequences were derived from peripheral blood, sampled 28 days after the second AZD1222 dose. The receptors stem from an adult who received the AZD1222 COVID-19 vaccine.

The chain carries TRBV12-5 and TRBJ2-7; D is uncertain. Per germline, CDR1 LGHNT and CDR2 FRNRAP. Trimming removed 7 bases from V and 3 bases from J, with 13 bases in between. The CDR3 loop spans 13 amino acids. This chain's CDR3 is CASATPGVYEQYF. The CDR3 DNA is TGTGCTAGTGCCACACCCGGCGTCTACGAGCAGTACTTC.

The chain links TRBV18 to TRBJ2-5; D is undetermined. The CDR3 contains 13 residues. V lost 2 bases and J lost 1, with 5 bases in between. Looked up from germline, CDR1 is KGHSH and CDR2 is LQKENI. The DNA of the CDR3 is TGTGCCAGCTCACCAGGTGGCCAAGAGACCCAGTACTTC. Amino acids: CASSPGGQETQYF.